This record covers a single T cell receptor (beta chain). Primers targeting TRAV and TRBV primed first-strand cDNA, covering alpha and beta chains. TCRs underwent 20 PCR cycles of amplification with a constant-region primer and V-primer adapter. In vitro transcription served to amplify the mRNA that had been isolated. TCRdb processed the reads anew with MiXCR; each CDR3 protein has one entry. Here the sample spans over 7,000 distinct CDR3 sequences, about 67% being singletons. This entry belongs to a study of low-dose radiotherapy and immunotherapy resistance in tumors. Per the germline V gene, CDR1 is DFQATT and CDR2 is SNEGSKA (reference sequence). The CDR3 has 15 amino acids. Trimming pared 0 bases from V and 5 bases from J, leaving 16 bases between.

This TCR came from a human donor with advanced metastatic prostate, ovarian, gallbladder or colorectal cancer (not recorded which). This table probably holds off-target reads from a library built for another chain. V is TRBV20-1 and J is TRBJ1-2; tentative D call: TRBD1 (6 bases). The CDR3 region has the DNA TGCAGTGCTAGAGATCAATTACCGGGGGCGTATGGCTACACCTTC. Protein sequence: CSARDQLPGAYGYTF.